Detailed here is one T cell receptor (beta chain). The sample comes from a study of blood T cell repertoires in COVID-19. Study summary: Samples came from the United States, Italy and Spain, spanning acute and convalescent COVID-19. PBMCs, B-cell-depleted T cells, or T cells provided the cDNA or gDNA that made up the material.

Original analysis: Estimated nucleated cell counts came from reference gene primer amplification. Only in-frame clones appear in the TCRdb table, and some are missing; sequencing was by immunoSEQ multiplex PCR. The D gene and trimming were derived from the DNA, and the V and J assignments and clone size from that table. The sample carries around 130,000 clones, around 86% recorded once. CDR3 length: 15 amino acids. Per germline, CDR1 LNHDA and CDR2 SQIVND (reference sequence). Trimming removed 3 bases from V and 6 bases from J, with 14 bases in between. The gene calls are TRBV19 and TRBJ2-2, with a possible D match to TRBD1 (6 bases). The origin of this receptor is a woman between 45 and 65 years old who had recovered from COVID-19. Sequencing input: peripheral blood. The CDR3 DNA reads TGTGCCAGTAGTATTGCGACAGAGGGGGCCGGGGAGCTGTTTTTT. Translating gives CASSIATEGAGELFF.